The present entry profiles one T cell receptor (beta chain) with its context. This sample stems from a study of response to subunit inactivated influenza vaccine. TCRdb fed the RT-PCR reads into MiXCR, producing one record per CDR3 protein. The repertoire holds about 780,000 distinct CDR3 sequences, with approximately 17% as singletons. The V segment lost 3 bases and the J segment 10 bases; nucleotides outside the gene matches: 15. CDR1 is LNHNV, CDR2 YYDKDF, per germline (reference sequence). This CDR3 spans 15 amino acids. The specimen comprised PBMCs from blood, sampled 5 days after vaccination. The rearrangement links TRBV15 to TRBJ2-7; 7 bases line up with TRBD2. The source is a man in his forties or fifties who received an inactivated influenza vaccine. DNA of the CDR3: TGTGCCACCAGCAGTCGTGCGGGAGTAGTTTGGGGACAGTACTTC. It translates to CATSSRAGVVWGQYF.